This T cell receptor beta chain was identified during a study of cytomegalovirus exposure and HLA in healthy donors. Study summary: An early data release held 70 million to 90 million unique TCRs from HLA-typed donors.

As to this clone: Its antigen is not identified.

Findings of the study overall: Follow-up analysis later connected one missense variant in DCLRE1C with trimming of TCR beta V- and J-genes.

PCR amplification relied on 60 Vbeta primers (plus 13 Jbeta primers). The method was immunoSEQ multiplex PCR; TCRdb's version includes in-frame clones alone and lacks a portion of them. The table lists about 170,000 clones, roughly 80% of them singletons. V gave up 6 bases and J gave up 6 bases; unmatched junction bases: 12. Germline CDR1 reads SQVTM; CDR2 reads ANQGSEA. The CDR3 spans 14 residues. The chain is built from TRBV29-1 and TRBJ2-7, with 9 bases fitting TRBD1. The specimen was PBMCs. This clonotype was obtained from a woman aged 18-35 years in good health and CMV-seronegative. The CDR3 protein is CSVETTGGLAEQYF. The CDR3, as DNA: TGCAGCGTGGAAACTACAGGGGGCCTCGCCGAGCAGTACTTC.